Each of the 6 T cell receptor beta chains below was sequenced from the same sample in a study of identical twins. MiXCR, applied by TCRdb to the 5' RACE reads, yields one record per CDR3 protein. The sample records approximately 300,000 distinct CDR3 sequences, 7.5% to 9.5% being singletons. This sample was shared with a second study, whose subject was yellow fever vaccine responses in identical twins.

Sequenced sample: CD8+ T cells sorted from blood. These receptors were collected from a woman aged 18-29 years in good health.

The CDR3, as DNA: TGCAGTGCTACCCCCGAGGAGGTCGTGAGGAACATTCAGTACTTC. This sequence encodes CSATPEEVVRNIQYF. The chain recombines TRBV20-1 with TRBJ2-4; the D gene is possibly TRBD2 (5 bases). Trimming pared 4 bases from V and 7 bases from J, leaving 20 bases between. Germline CDR1 and CDR2: DFQATT and SNEGSKA (reference sequence). The CDR3 is 15 amino acids.

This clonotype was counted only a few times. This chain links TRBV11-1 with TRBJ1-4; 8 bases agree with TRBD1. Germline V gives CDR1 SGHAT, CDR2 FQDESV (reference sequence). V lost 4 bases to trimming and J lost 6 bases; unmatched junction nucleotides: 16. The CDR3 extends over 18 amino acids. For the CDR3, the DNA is TGTGCCAGCAGCTCCACTATGGCCATTGGACAGGGAGATGAAAAACTGTTTTTT. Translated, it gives CASSSTMAIGQGDEKLFF. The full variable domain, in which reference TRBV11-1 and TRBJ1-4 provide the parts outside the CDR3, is EAEVAQSPRYKITEKSQAVAFWCDPISGHATLYWYRQILGQGPELLVQFQDESVVDDSQLPKDRFSAERLKGVDSTLKIQPAELGDSAMYLCASSSTMAIGQGDEKLFFGSGTQLSVL.

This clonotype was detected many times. CDR3 sequence: CAWSDGRRESGEAFF. CDR3 in DNA: TGTGCCTGGAGTGACGGGCGGCGGGAGTCGGGTGAAGCTTTCTTT. The chain carries TRBV30 and TRBJ1-1; D not resolved. Germline V CDR1 and CDR2: GTSNPN, SVGIG (reference sequence). This CDR3 is 15 amino acids long. Trimming pared 1 base from V and 7 bases from J, leaving 19 bases between.

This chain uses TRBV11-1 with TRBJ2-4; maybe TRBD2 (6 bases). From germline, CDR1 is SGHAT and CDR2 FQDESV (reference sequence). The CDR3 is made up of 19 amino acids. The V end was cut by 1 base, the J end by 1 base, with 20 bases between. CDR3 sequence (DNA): TGTGCCAGCAGCTTAGTAGCGGCACTCTCCACGGGGGCCAAAAACATTCAGTACTTC. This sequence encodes CASSLVAALSTGAKNIQYF.

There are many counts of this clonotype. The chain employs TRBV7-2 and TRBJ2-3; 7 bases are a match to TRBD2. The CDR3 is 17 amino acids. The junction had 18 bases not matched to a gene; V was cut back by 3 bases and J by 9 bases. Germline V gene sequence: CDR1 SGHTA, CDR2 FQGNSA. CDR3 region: CASSLNVRAGAARTQYF. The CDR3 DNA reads TGTGCCAGCAGCTTGAATGTTAGGGCGGGAGCGGCGCGGACGCAGTATTTT.

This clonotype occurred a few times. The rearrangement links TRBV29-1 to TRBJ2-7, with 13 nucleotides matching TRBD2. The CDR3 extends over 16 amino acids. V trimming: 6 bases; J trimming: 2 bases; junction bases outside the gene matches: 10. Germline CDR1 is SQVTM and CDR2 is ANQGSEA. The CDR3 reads CSVTGTSGIYPYEQYF. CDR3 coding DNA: TGCAGCGTCACCGGGACTAGCGGGATTTACCCCTACGAGCAGTACTTC.